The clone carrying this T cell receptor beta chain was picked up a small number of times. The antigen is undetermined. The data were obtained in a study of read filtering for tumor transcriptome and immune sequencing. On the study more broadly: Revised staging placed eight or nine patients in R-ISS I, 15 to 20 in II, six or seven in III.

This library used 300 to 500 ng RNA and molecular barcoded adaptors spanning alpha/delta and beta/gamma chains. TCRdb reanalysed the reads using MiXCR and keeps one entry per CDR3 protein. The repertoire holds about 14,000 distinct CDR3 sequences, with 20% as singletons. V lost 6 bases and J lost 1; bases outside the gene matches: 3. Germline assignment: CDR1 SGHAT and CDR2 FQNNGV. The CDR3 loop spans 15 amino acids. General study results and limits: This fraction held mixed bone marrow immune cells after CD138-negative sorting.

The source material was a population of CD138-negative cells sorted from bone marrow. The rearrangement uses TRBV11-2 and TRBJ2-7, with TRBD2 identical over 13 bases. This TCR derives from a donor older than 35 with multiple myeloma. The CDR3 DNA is TGTGCCAGCAGACCGACTAGCGGGGGGTCCTACGAGCAGTACTTC. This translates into CASRPTSGGSYEQYF.